This T cell receptor beta chain emerged from a study of blood T cell repertoires in COVID-19. Profiling relied on immunoSEQ multiplex PCR, and the TCRdb table lists in-frame clones only, not all of them. The sample lists 300,000 to 350,000 clones, roughly 88% occurring once. As to this clone: A junction end diverges from the germline sequence, so it may reflect a read error.

This TCR derives from a man aged 25 to 40 who had recovered from COVID-19. Sequencing was performed on PBMCs or T cells enriched from blood (not recorded which).

The CDR3 DNA reads TGTGCTAGCAGCTCCGGGACTAGCGGGGGGACAGATACGCAGTATTTT. Translating gives CASSSGTSGGTDTQYF. The rearrangement links TRBV7-7 to TRBJ2-3, with 15 positions matching TRBD2. The CDR3 loop spans 16 amino acids. Germline V gene data show CDR1 as SSHAT and CDR2 as FNYEAQ (reference sequence).